This T cell receptor beta chain was sequenced during a study of blood T cell repertoires in COVID-19. Turning to the study itself: Sites across the United States, Italy and Spain contributed samples from acute and convalescent COVID-19.

Per the original methods: Cell counts per sample came from amplifying reference gene primers. Sequenced by immunoSEQ multiplex PCR; TCRdb stores in-frame clones only, minus some. The V and J calls and the clone size are those of that table, but D and trimming were determined from the DNA. The sample shows a few hundred thousand clones, around 89% of them seen only once. V lost 4 bases and J lost 10; bases outside the gene matches: 10. The CDR3 loop spans 14 amino acids. Looked up from germline, CDR1 is SGHDT and CDR2 is YYEEEE. Material: peripheral blood. The chain carries TRBV5-6 and TRBJ1-1; 10 bases line up with TRBD1. This TCR came from a man in his 60s who had recovered from COVID-19. The CDR3 DNA follows: TGTGCCAGCAGCCGGTATCGACAGGGGGCGCGAGCTTTCTTT. Amino acid sequence: CASSRYRQGARAFF.